This TCR beta chain was observed in a study of blood T cells in healthy people across ages. Through a sample-barcoded 5' primer and a J-beta primer mix, a second PCR was run for about 6 to 12 cycles. TCRdb processed the 5' RACE reads anew with MiXCR; each CDR3 protein has one entry. This sample yields about 750,000 distinct CDR3 sequences, of which 50% to 65% are seen a single time; around 40% belongs to the top ten. Germline CDR1 SGHVS, CDR2 FQNEAQ. V gave up 0 bases and J gave up 6 bases, with 12 bases separating them. The CDR3 loop spans 14 amino acids. Collection of 9.5 to 10 milliliters of peripheral blood was performed for each donor. Samples each yielded at least 6 micrograms of total RNA.

The rearrangement joins TRBV7-8 to TRBJ2-7; no clear D. Source material: blood. This TCR was sampled from a man at least 80 years old in good health. CDR3 loop: CASSLAGPAGEQYF. The CDR3 DNA reads TGTGCCAGCAGCTTAGCTGGCCCCGCTGGCGAGCAGTACTTC.